These T cell receptor beta chains were read from a single sample in a study of blood T cell repertoires in COVID-19. The protocol was immunoSEQ multiplex PCR, while the TCRdb copy is restricted to in-frame clones and leaves out a portion. The profile shows about 190,000 clones, around 86% of them singletons. The specimen was PBMCs or T cells enriched from blood (not recorded which). The receptors originated from a man in his forties with acute COVID-19. Both conserved end residues are part of each CDR3. The order of the fields is J gene, D gene, V gene, clone size, CDR3 DNA, CDR3 protein. The D gene is left open where the match is weak. Rows give clone size only sometimes, using once, few, many, or a class for an expanded clone.

j_call: TRBJ2-5
d_call: -
v_call: TRBV28
clone_size: -
cdr3_nt: TGTGCCAGCAGTTTTAGCGGCAGGGGGAATTACCAAGAGACCCAGTACTTC
cdr3_aa: CASSFSGRGNYQETQYF

j_call: TRBJ2-7
d_call: TRBD2
v_call: TRBV7-8
clone_size: once
cdr3_nt: TGTGCCAGCAGCTTAGAAACTAGCGGGCTCTCCTACGAGCAGTACTTC
cdr3_aa: CASSLETSGLSYEQYF

j_call: TRBJ1-5
d_call: -
v_call: TRBV10-3
clone_size: -
cdr3_nt: TGTGCCATCAGTGAGTCCAGGGAAGGCGGCAATCAGCCCCAGCATTTT
cdr3_aa: CAISESREGGNQPQHF

j_call: TRBJ2-1
d_call: TRBD2
v_call: TRBV28
clone_size: -
cdr3_nt: TGTGCCAGCATACTAGCGGGATTAACGAGTGAGCAGTTCTTC
cdr3_aa: CASILAGLTSEQFF

j_call: TRBJ1-5
d_call: -
v_call: TRBV4-1
clone_size: once
cdr3_nt: TGCGCCAGCAGCCAACACAGCCTGACGGGCAATCAGCCCCAGCATTTT
cdr3_aa: CASSQHSLTGNQPQHF

j_call: TRBJ1-4
d_call: -
v_call: TRBV2
clone_size: -
cdr3_nt: TGTGCCAGCACTGGGGGGGCAACTAATGAAAAACTGTTTTTT
cdr3_aa: CASTGGATNEKLFF

j_call: TRBJ2-5
d_call: TRBD1
v_call: TRBV5-1
clone_size: -
cdr3_nt: TGCGCCAGCAGCCGATCCGGGACAGGGGAAGAGACCCAGTACTTC
cdr3_aa: CASSRSGTGEETQYF

j_call: TRBJ2-1
d_call: TRBD1
v_call: TRBV6-2/TRBV6-3
clone_size: -
cdr3_nt: TGTGCCAGCAGTGTTTCAGGGGGCCCGGGCAATGAGCAGTTCTTC
cdr3_aa: CASSVSGGPGNEQFF

j_call: TRBJ2-1
d_call: TRBD2
v_call: TRBV7-9
clone_size: -
cdr3_nt: TGTGCCAGCAGCTTACGACTAGCAGACGGACTGAGCTCCTACAATGAGCAGTTCTTC
cdr3_aa: CASSLRLADGLSSYNEQFF

j_call: TRBJ2-3
d_call: -
v_call: TRBV3-1/TRBV3-2
clone_size: -
cdr3_nt: TGTGCCAGCAGCCAAGTTTGGAGGGGGCGAAATACGCAGTATTTT
cdr3_aa: CASSQVWRGRNTQYF

j_call: TRBJ2-7
d_call: -
v_call: TRBV6-1
clone_size: -
cdr3_nt: TGTGCCAGCAGTGAGAGGACTACCTACGAGCAGTACTTC
cdr3_aa: CASSERTTYEQYF

j_call: TRBJ2-1
d_call: -
v_call: TRBV11-3
clone_size: -
cdr3_nt: TGTGCCAGCAGCTATGGAGCTCATGAGCAGTTCTTC
cdr3_aa: CASSYGAHEQFF

j_call: TRBJ2-6
d_call: TRBD1
v_call: TRBV10-3
clone_size: few
cdr3_nt: TGTGCCATCAGTGAGTCCAGGGGGCTTGGGGCCAACGTCCTGACTTTC
cdr3_aa: CAISESRGLGANVLTF

j_call: TRBJ2-2
d_call: -
v_call: TRBV7-6
clone_size: once
cdr3_nt: TGTGCCAGCAGCTCGCCCCCCGGGGAAAACACCGGGGAGCTGTTTTTT
cdr3_aa: CASSSPPGENTGELFF

j_call: TRBJ2-4
d_call: TRBD2
v_call: TRBV24-1
clone_size: -
cdr3_nt: TGTGCCACCAGTGATGGCGGGGGGTGGACCAAAAACATTCAGTACTTC
cdr3_aa: CATSDGGGWTKNIQYF

j_call: TRBJ2-5
d_call: TRBD1
v_call: TRBV3-1/TRBV3-2
clone_size: -
cdr3_nt: TGTGCCAGCAGCCTAGGACAGGGGGAAGAGACCCAGTACTTC
cdr3_aa: CASSLGQGEETQYF

j_call: TRBJ1-2
d_call: -
v_call: TRBV5-1
clone_size: -
cdr3_nt: TGCGCCAGCAGCTTCTCCGACTATGGCTACACCTTC
cdr3_aa: CASSFSDYGYTF

j_call: TRBJ2-1
d_call: TRBD2
v_call: TRBV18
clone_size: -
cdr3_nt: TGTGCCAGCTCACCCCAGGGAGCGGGAGTCTACAATGAGCAGTTCTTC
cdr3_aa: CASSPQGAGVYNEQFF

j_call: TRBJ2-7
d_call: TRBD2
v_call: TRBV28
clone_size: -
cdr3_nt: TGTGCCAGCCAAGCGGGAGGGGGGTACGAGCAGTACTTC
cdr3_aa: CASQAGGGYEQYF

j_call: TRBJ1-1
d_call: TRBD1
v_call: TRBV19
clone_size: once
cdr3_nt: TGTGCCAGTAGTCCGAGACAGGGTTTCACTGAAGCTTTCTTT
cdr3_aa: CASSPRQGFTEAFF

j_call: TRBJ2-7
d_call: -
v_call: TRBV19
clone_size: once
cdr3_nt: TGTGCCAGTAGTATAAGGTCCGGCAGGGAAGGTTACGAGCAGTACTTC
cdr3_aa: CASSIRSGREGYEQYF

j_call: TRBJ1-2
d_call: -
v_call: TRBV6-2/TRBV6-3
clone_size: -
cdr3_nt: TGTGCCAGCAGTTGGCAGGGAAACTATGGCTACACCTTC
cdr3_aa: CASSWQGNYGYTF

j_call: TRBJ2-5
d_call: -
v_call: TRBV29-1
clone_size: -
cdr3_nt: TGCAGCGTTGATGGGGTCACAGGGAGAGGGGGAGAGACCCAGTACTTC
cdr3_aa: CSVDGVTGRGGETQYF

j_call: TRBJ2-1
d_call: -
v_call: TRBV27
clone_size: -
cdr3_nt: TGTGCCAGCACCCAAGTGGGGGGGCAGTATGAGCAGTTCTTC
cdr3_aa: CASTQVGGQYEQFF

j_call: TRBJ1-5
d_call: -
v_call: TRBV7-2
clone_size: -
cdr3_nt: TGTGCCAGCAGCTTAGGGGGGGTGGGGCAGCCCCAGCATTTT
cdr3_aa: CASSLGGVGQPQHF

j_call: TRBJ2-7
d_call: TRBD1
v_call: TRBV3-1/TRBV3-2
clone_size: -
cdr3_nt: TGTGCCAGCAGCCGACAGGGGGTTACCTACGAGCAGTACTTC
cdr3_aa: CASSRQGVTYEQYF

j_call: TRBJ2-2
d_call: -
v_call: TRBV11-2
clone_size: once
cdr3_nt: TGTGCCAGCAGCTTATCGAATACAGCCGGGGAGCTGTTTTTT
cdr3_aa: CASSLSNTAGELFF

j_call: TRBJ2-7
d_call: TRBD2
v_call: TRBV29-1
clone_size: -
cdr3_nt: TGCAGCTCCCCTCGGCCCCCGCGGAGCGGGGGGTACGAGCAGTACTTC
cdr3_aa: CSSPRPPRSGGYEQYF

j_call: TRBJ1-4
d_call: -
v_call: TRBV5-1
clone_size: -
cdr3_nt: TGCGCCAGCAGCTTGGCCGCGAGGCGAAATGAAAAACTGTTTTTT
cdr3_aa: CASSLAARRNEKLFF

j_call: TRBJ2-2
d_call: -
v_call: TRBV12-5
clone_size: -
cdr3_nt: TGTGCTAGTGGTTTGTTCGGCGGGGAGCTGTTTTTT
cdr3_aa: CASGLFGGELFF

j_call: TRBJ2-2
d_call: -
v_call: TRBV7-3
clone_size: -
cdr3_nt: TGTGCCAGCAGCCCATCGAACACCGGGGAGCTGTTTTTT
cdr3_aa: CASSPSNTGELFF

j_call: TRBJ2-4
d_call: -
v_call: TRBV9
clone_size: few
cdr3_nt: TGTGCCAGCAGCGTAGAAGGCCAGGGCATTCAGTACTTC
cdr3_aa: CASSVEGQGIQYF

j_call: TRBJ2-1
d_call: -
v_call: TRBV29-1
clone_size: -
cdr3_nt: TGCAGCGTTGTAGGTGGGAGAGGGGGGGTCGATGAGCAGTTCTTC
cdr3_aa: CSVVGGRGGVDEQFF

j_call: TRBJ2-7
d_call: TRBD1
v_call: TRBV9
clone_size: -
cdr3_nt: TGTGCCAGCAGCGAGACAGGGTCTCGGGAGCAGTACTTC
cdr3_aa: CASSETGSREQYF

j_call: TRBJ1-2
d_call: -
v_call: TRBV9
clone_size: -
cdr3_nt: TGTGCCAGCAGCCCTTGGGAGTTCCAGGGCTACACCTTC
cdr3_aa: CASSPWEFQGYTF

j_call: TRBJ2-5
d_call: -
v_call: TRBV19
clone_size: -
cdr3_nt: TGTGCCAGTAGTATAGTTGGGACACAAGAGACCCAGTACTTC
cdr3_aa: CASSIVGTQETQYF

j_call: TRBJ1-3
d_call: TRBD1
v_call: TRBV7-9
clone_size: -
cdr3_nt: TGTGCCAGCAGCTTAGAACGCGGGACAGGGACTGGAAACACCATATATTTT
cdr3_aa: CASSLERGTGTGNTIYF

j_call: TRBJ2-7
d_call: TRBD2
v_call: TRBV2
clone_size: -
cdr3_nt: TGTGCCAGCAGACCTGGACTAGCGGGAGCCGATTACGAGCAGTACTTC
cdr3_aa: CASRPGLAGADYEQYF

j_call: TRBJ2-7
d_call: TRBD2
v_call: TRBV5-1
clone_size: -
cdr3_nt: TGCGCCAGCAGCGCGGCGTTAGCGGGAGGCCTCTACGAGCAGTACTTC
cdr3_aa: CASSAALAGGLYEQYF

j_call: TRBJ2-7
d_call: -
v_call: TRBV7-2
clone_size: -
cdr3_nt: TGTGCCAGCAGTCTTTCAGGGCTCGGGTCCGAGCAGTACTTC
cdr3_aa: CASSLSGLGSEQYF

j_call: TRBJ2-5
d_call: -
v_call: TRBV4-1
clone_size: -
cdr3_nt: TGCGCCAGCAGCCTGGACTACCTGTACCAAGAGACCCAGTACTTC
cdr3_aa: CASSLDYLYQETQYF

j_call: TRBJ2-3
d_call: TRBD2
v_call: TRBV5-4
clone_size: -
cdr3_nt: TGTGCCAGCAGCTTGCTCAGCGGGAGAACAGATACGCAGTATTTT
cdr3_aa: CASSLLSGRTDTQYF

j_call: TRBJ2-7
d_call: TRBD1
v_call: TRBV5-1
clone_size: -
cdr3_nt: TGCGCCAGCCGAGGACAGGGGACGAGCTCCTACGAGCAGTACTTC
cdr3_aa: CASRGQGTSSYEQYF

j_call: TRBJ2-3
d_call: TRBD2
v_call: TRBV28
clone_size: once
cdr3_nt: TGTGCCAGCAGTTTATGGGCTAGCGGGGGCACAGATACGCAGTATTTT
cdr3_aa: CASSLWASGGTDTQYF

j_call: TRBJ2-4
d_call: -
v_call: TRBV15
clone_size: -
cdr3_nt: TGTGCCACCAGCAGAGAGGGGGCTGACATTCAGTACTTC
cdr3_aa: CATSREGADIQYF

j_call: TRBJ2-5
d_call: -
v_call: TRBV5-1
clone_size: -
cdr3_nt: TGCGCCAGCAAGGAGCGAGGGGGATGGCAAGAGACCCAGTACTTC
cdr3_aa: CASKERGGWQETQYF

j_call: TRBJ2-7
d_call: -
v_call: TRBV9
clone_size: -
cdr3_nt: TGTGCCAGCAGGGCCAGCGGTTCCTACGAGCAGTACTTC
cdr3_aa: CASRASGSYEQYF

j_call: TRBJ1-2
d_call: -
v_call: TRBV5-1
clone_size: -
cdr3_nt: TGCGCCAGCAGCGAGGGCGTAGGGGGTGGCTACACCTTC
cdr3_aa: CASSEGVGGGYTF

j_call: TRBJ1-2
d_call: TRBD1
v_call: TRBV2
clone_size: -
cdr3_nt: TGTGCCAGCAGTGAAGTAAGGGACAGCCATGGCTACACCTTC
cdr3_aa: CASSEVRDSHGYTF

j_call: TRBJ2-4
d_call: TRBD1
v_call: TRBV28
clone_size: -
cdr3_nt: TGTGCCAGCAGTCAGACCCGGACAGGTAAAAACATTCAGTACTTC
cdr3_aa: CASSQTRTGKNIQYF

j_call: TRBJ1-3
d_call: TRBD1
v_call: TRBV28
clone_size: -
cdr3_nt: TGTGCCAGCAGATCACAGGGGGCTCTAGCTGGAAACACCATATATTTT
cdr3_aa: CASRSQGALAGNTIYF